The clone carrying this TCR beta chain was detected only a few times. RNA transcripts provided the source from which TCR beta CDR3 regions were amplified. The TCR CDR3 was amplified in a first-round RT-PCR using the HTBI primer set. TCRdb re-derived calls from the multiplex PCR reads in MiXCR, one entry per CDR3 protein. This table has roughly 350,000 distinct CDR3 sequences, around 13% appearing once. The V gene end was trimmed by 6 bases and the J gene end by 3 bases; junction bases not matched to a gene: 19. The V gene's germline CDR1 is LNHDA and CDR2 SQIVND (reference sequence). This CDR3 is built from 18 residues. The sample belongs to a study of T cells in Graves' hyperthyroidism and ophthalmopathy.

This chain uses TRBV19 with TRBJ2-7; 8 bases match TRBD1. The clonotype comes from a woman between 25 and 40 years old with Graves' ophthalmopathy. Sequenced sample: blood. CDR3: CASRPRTGPGLGNYEQYF. CDR3 sequence (DNA): TGTGCCAGTAGGCCTAGGACAGGGCCGGGTCTGGGGAACTACGAGCAGTACTTC.